This T cell receptor beta chain was profiled in a study of CD8 T cells in Susac syndrome (dated by TCRdb to 2018 to 2020). Regarding the research as a whole: Repertoire sequencing was used to test whether CD8+ T cell activation and differentiation in Susac syndrome was antigen driven. The clonality of the CD8+ T cell repertoire was compared across approximately 11 healthy donors, around 14 Susac syndrome patients and around 16 multiple sclerosis patients.

The CDR3 contains 13 residues, cysteine and phenylalanine counted. Of all the DNA, just the CDR3 is kept, 39 bases in frame from base 1. CDR1 and CDR2, per the germline V gene (reference sequence), are DFQATT and SNEGSKA. RNA was extracted using the RNeasy kit, and about 0.45 to 1 microgram was reverse transcribed with random hexamers. The immunoSEQ multiplex PCR assay, which covers 54 Vbeta and 13 Jbeta segments, was used to amplify TCR beta CDR3 regions. To correct PCR amplification bias, a synthetic template baseline was used for both primer optimization and computational correction. In the source study's methods: Only productive sequences were kept, with reads annotated to V, D and J genes according to IMGT and analyzed in immunoSEQ Analyzer. Clonality was calculated as one minus the Shannon entropy normalized by log2 of the number of productive unique sequences. For each patient and control, public and private clones were evaluated among the 100 most prevalent clones. Clones were defined as Susac-specific when absent from the healthy and MS cohorts, from approximately 1,100 published viral clones and from other ImmuneACCESS disease sequences. Starting from the raw public reads, TCRdb applied fastp trimming at Q25, assembled clones with MiXCR and retained in-frame beta chains. Identical CDR3 protein sequences are pooled into one entry, listed with their most common genes and DNA. The V and J calls here are based on TCRdb, not the publication. Present in this sample are 100,000 to 150,000 distinct CDR3 sequences, 75% to 90% of which were seen just once. 0.45% to 0.65% of the sample belongs to the ten largest clones.

Peripheral blood CD8+ and CD4+ T cells from healthy donors, Susac syndrome patients and multiple sclerosis patients were profiled using high-throughput TCR beta sequencing. Treatment-naive patients with stable or active relapsing-remitting disease fulfilling revised McDonald criteria were used as multiple sclerosis controls. Bulk CD8+ and CD4+ T cells were purified by magnetic negative isolation, while CD8+ TEMRA cells were enriched using FACS. Blood was collected in EDTA tubes and processed within 24 hours, with PBMCs isolated through density gradient centrifugation. PBMCs intended for TCR sequencing were cryopreserved in liquid nitrogen and were subsequently thawed in a 37 degrees C water bath. The sorted or isolated CD4+, CD8+ and CD8+ TEMRA cells reached a purity of at least 90%. On the study overall, not on this receptor specifically: The study acknowledged that relatively few individuals were included in the TCR sequencing and HLA analysis.

To note about this clonotype: Its antigen specificity is not known. No much larger clonotype is one base removed from it; base qualities were not supplied.

Sample: CD8+ T cells from PBMCs. The sequence joins TRBV20-1 to TRBJ2-2; 7 nucleotides in the junction match TRBD2. This clonotype was sampled from a human donor with multiple sclerosis. The CDR3 is CRRERGNTGELFF. The nucleotide sequence is given as TGCAGACGGGAGCGGGGTAACACCGGGGAGCTGTTTTTT.